The 14 T cell receptor beta chains below were found in one sample sequenced in a study of cytomegalovirus exposure and HLA in healthy donors. The PCR had 60 Vbeta and 13 Jbeta primers. TCRdb's copy holds only in-frame clones and misses some; the assay was immunoSEQ multiplex PCR. The data hold some 240,000 clones, with around 90% observed a single time. Sequences were obtained from PBMCs. The receptors here all came from a girl aged 2-9 years in good health and CMV-seronegative.

V usage is TRBV2 and J usage is TRBJ2-4, with TRBD1 matching 7 bases. The CDR3 has 17 residues. Germline V gives CDR1 SNHLY, CDR2 FYNNEI. The ends lost 3 bases at V and 0 bases at J; junction bases unmatched: 8. For the CDR3, the DNA is TGTGCCAGCAGTGATCCCGGGACAGCTCTAGCCAAAAACATTCAGTACTTC. Its translation is CASSDPGTALAKNIQYF.

The V call is TRBV11-2, the J call TRBJ2-7, with 9 positions matching TRBD1. Germline trimming cut 4 bases from V and 7 bases from J; bases unmatched to any gene: 8. There are 14 residues in the CDR3. The germline V gene encodes CDR1 SGHAT and CDR2 FQNNGV. The CDR3 here is CASSSPDRGGEQYF. The DNA for the CDR3 is TGTGCCAGCAGCTCACCGGACAGGGGTGGGGAGCAGTACTTC.

The DNA of the CDR3 is TGTGCCAGCAGCTTAGGACAGGGTAGCAATCAGCCCCAGCATTTT. It translates to CASSLGQGSNQPQHF. V and J are TRBV5-8 and TRBJ1-5; 8 bases fit TRBD1. Germline values: CDR1 SGHTS, CDR2 YDEGEE. The junction had 1 base not matched to a gene; V was cut back by 2 bases and J by 0 bases. The CDR3 is 15 residues long.

This chain links TRBV2 with TRBJ2-7; tentative D call: TRBD1 (6 bases). V was shortened by 4 bases and J by 3 bases, with 19 bases between the two germline ends. CDR1 is SNHLY, CDR2 FYNNEI, per germline. This CDR3 contains 16 residues. The CDR3 reads CASSGLRGRESYEQYF. The CDR3 region has the DNA TGTGCCAGCAGTGGGTTAAGGGGGAGAGAGAGCTACGAGCAGTACTTC.

The chain joins TRBV5-6 to TRBJ1-5; tentatively, D is TRBD1 (5 bases). The germline V gene has CDR1 SGHDT and CDR2 YYEEEE. Trimming took 2 bases from V and 6 from J, leaving 12 bases between them. The CDR3 has 14 amino acids. The CDR3 nucleotides are TGTGCCAGCAGCTTTTTCCAGGGTGTTCAGCCCCAGCATTTT. It codes for CASSFFQGVQPQHF.

This clone has only one observation. V usage is TRBV5-5 and J usage is TRBJ2-3, with D uncertain. Germline V gene data show CDR1 as SGHKS and CDR2 as YYEKEE (reference sequence). The V end was cut by 4 bases, the J end by 6 bases, with 6 bases between. This CDR3 region has 11 residues. CDR3 DNA: TGTGCCAGCAGCATCCTGGATACGCAGTATTTT. This gives the protein CASSILDTQYF.

The chain recombines TRBV2 with TRBJ1-3, with 7 nucleotides matching TRBD1. Unmatched junction bases numbered 5, after V lost 5 bases and J lost 1 base. The CDR3 is made up of 15 amino acids. CDR1 SNHLY and CDR2 FYNNEI come from the germline V gene. Here the CDR3 DNA reads TGTGCCAGCAGTTGGGACAGAAGATCTGGAAACACCATATATTTT. As protein: CASSWDRRSGNTIYF.

The chain joins TRBV12-5 to TRBJ2-1; tentative D call: TRBD2 (6 bases). Looked up from germline, CDR1 is LGHNT and CDR2 is FRNRAP. Between the trimmed V and J ends, which lost 6 bases and 8 bases, there was a span of 26 bases. The CDR3 runs 17 residues. Here the CDR3 DNA reads TGTGCTAGTGGCTCCGCGGGAAGGGAGAGGTTATTTTATGAGCAGTTCTTC. Translation gives CASGSAGRERLFYEQFF.

The chain carries TRBV5-5 and TRBJ2-2; possibly TRBD2 for D (6 bases). In germline, CDR1 is SGHKS, CDR2 YYEKEE (reference sequence). V gave up 0 bases and J gave up 5 bases, with 11 bases separating them. This CDR3 comprises 15 residues. CDR3 bases: TGTGCCAGCAGCTTGGACGGGAGAGAGACCGGGGAGCTGTTTTTT. Translation gives CASSLDGRETGELFF.

V usage is TRBV10-3 and J usage is TRBJ2-1; 12 positions match TRBD2. Germline values: CDR1 ENHRY, CDR2 SYGVKD. This CDR3 comprises 15 residues. V lost 6 bases to trimming and J lost 7 bases; unmatched junction nucleotides: 7. The CDR3 DNA sequence: TGTGCCATCAGCGCTAGCGGGGGGGCCCAGAATGAGCAGTTCTTC. This gives the protein CAISASGGAQNEQFF.

This clone has only a few counts. J is TRBJ2-7 and V is TRBV15; 9 positions match TRBD2. J was trimmed by 0 bases and V by 4 bases; bases with no gene match: 7. CDR1 is LNHNV and CDR2 is YYDKDF in the germline V gene (reference sequence). The CDR3 consists of 16 residues. The chain's CDR3 is CATSKVPTSGSYEQYF. CDR3 in DNA: TGTGCCACCAGCAAGGTACCGACTAGCGGCTCCTACGAGCAGTACTTC. Drawing the rest from reference TRBV15 and TRBJ2-7, the complete variable domain is DAMVIQNPRYQVTQFGKPVTLSCSQTLNHNVMYWYQQKSSQAPKLLFHYYDKDFNNEADTPDNFQSRRPNTSFCFLDIRSPGLGDTAMYLCATSKVPTSGSYEQYFGPGTRLTVT.

The chain recombines TRBV28 with TRBJ1-1; the D gene is possibly TRBD1 (5 bases). The V gene's germline CDR1 is MDHEN and CDR2 SYDVKM. Trimming took off 3 bases at V and 4 bases at J, with 9 bases between the two ends. The CDR3 is made up of 13 amino acids. In nucleotides, the CDR3 is TGTGCCAGCAGTTTCGGGGGGACCACTGAAGCTTTCTTT. Translating gives CASSFGGTTEAFF. The variable domain in full, with the rest retrieved from reference TRBV28 and TRBJ1-1, is DVKVTQSSRYLVKRTGEKVFLECVQDMDHENMFWYRQDPGLGLRLIYFSYDVKMKEKGDIPEGYSVSREKKERFSLILESASTNQTSMYLCASSFGGTTEAFFGQGTRLTVV.

The chain links TRBV7-8 to TRBJ2-1; D perhaps matches TRBD2 (7 bases). Germline CDR1 SGHVS, CDR2 FQNEAQ. V was cut by 5 bases and J by 8 bases, with 22 bases left in between. This CDR3 is 16 amino acids long. CDR3 sequence: CASSPRGGSPGDEQFF. The CDR3 bases are TGTGCCAGCAGCCCAAGGGGGGGTTCGCCGGGGGATGAGCAGTTCTTC.

CDR3 coding DNA: TGTGCCAGCAGCCTTAGACCGGGACAGGCGGCTTTCTTT. Protein product: CASSLRPGQAAFF. This chain uses TRBV5-8 with TRBJ1-1; 8 bases fit TRBD1. Trimming removed 4 bases from V and 11 bases from J; junction bases left unmatched: 10. The CDR3 extends over 13 amino acids. The germline CDR1 and CDR2 sequences are SGHTS and YDEGEE.